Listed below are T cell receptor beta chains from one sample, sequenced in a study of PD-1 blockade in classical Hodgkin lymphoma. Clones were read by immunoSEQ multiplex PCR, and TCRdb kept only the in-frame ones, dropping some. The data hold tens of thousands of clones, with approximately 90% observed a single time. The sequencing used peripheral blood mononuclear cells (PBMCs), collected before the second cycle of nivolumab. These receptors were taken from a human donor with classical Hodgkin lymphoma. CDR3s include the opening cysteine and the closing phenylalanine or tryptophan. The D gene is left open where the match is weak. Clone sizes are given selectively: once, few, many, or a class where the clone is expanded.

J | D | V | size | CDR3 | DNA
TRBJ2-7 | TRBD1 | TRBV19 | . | CASSSRQGWTSEQYF | TGTGCCAGTAGTTCTCGACAGGGGTGGACCTCCGAGCAGTACTTC
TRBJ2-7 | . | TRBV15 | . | CATSRDPFGTEQYF | TGTGCCACCAGCAGAGATCCCTTCGGGACGGAGCAGTACTTC
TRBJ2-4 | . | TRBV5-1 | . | CASSLGAEINIQYF | TGCGCCAGCAGCTTGGGAGCGGAGATTAACATTCAGTACTTC
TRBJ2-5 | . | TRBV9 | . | CASSASSGQETQYF | TGTGCCAGCAGTGCTAGTAGCGGCCAAGAGACCCAGTACTTC
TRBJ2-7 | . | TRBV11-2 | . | CASSLRARDDYEQYF | TGTGCCAGCAGCTTACGGGCCAGGGACGACTACGAGCAGTACTTC
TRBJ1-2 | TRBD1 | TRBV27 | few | CASSLPNPTGPTNYGYTF | TGTGCCAGCAGTTTACCAAACCCGACAGGGCCCACTAACTATGGCTACACCTTC
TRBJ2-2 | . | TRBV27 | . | CASSLLGTGELFF | TGTGCCAGCAGTTTATTGGGGACCGGGGAGCTGTTTTTT
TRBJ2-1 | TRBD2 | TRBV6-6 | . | CASSYVLAGLYNEQFF | TGTGCCAGCAGTTACGTCCTAGCGGGTCTTTACAATGAGCAGTTCTTC
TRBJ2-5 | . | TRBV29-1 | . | CSVGLTQYF | TGCAGCGTTGGTCTGACCCAGTACTTC
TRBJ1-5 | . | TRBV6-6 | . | CASKGGTQPQHF | TGTGCCAGCAAGGGCGGAACTCAGCCCCAGCATTTT
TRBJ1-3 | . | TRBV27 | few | CASSLTGRNGNTIYF | TGTGCCAGCAGTTTAACCGGACGTAACGGAAACACCATATATTTT
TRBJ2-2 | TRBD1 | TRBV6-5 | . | CASRRDRPGELFF | TGTGCCAGCAGGAGGGACAGACCCGGGGAGCTGTTTTTT
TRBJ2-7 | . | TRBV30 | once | CAWSLGEGFFSYEQYF | TGTGCCTGGAGTTTGGGCGAGGGATTTTTTTCCTACGAGCAGTACTTC
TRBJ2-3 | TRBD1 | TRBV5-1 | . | CASSQTPNRGVGDTQYF | TGCGCCAGCTCTCAAACGCCAAACAGGGGAGTGGGGGATACGCAGTATTTT
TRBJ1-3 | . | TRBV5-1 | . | CASSQQGLAGNTIYF | TGCGCCAGCAGCCAACAGGGTCTCGCTGGAAACACCATATATTTT
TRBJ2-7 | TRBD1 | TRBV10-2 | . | CASSDQGAEYEQYF | TGCGCCAGCAGTGATCAGGGGGCAGAATACGAGCAGTACTTC
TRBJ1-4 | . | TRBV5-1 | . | CASSFGTRRVEKLFF | TGCGCCAGCAGCTTCGGGACAAGGCGGGTTGAAAAACTGTTTTTT
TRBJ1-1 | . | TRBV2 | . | CASSERGIGGGTEAFF | TGTGCCAGCAGTGAAAGGGGGATCGGGGGCGGCACTGAAGCTTTCTTT
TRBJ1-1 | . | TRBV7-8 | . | CASSSGTVNTEAFF | TGTGCCAGCAGCTCCGGGACGGTGAACACTGAAGCTTTCTTT
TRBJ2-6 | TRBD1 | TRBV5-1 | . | CASSPTGGGWGANVLTF | TGCGCCAGCAGCCCGACAGGGGGCGGCTGGGGGGCCAACGTCCTGACTTTC
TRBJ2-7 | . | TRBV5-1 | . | CASSLAGTHREQYF | TGCGCCAGCAGCTTGGCCGGGACACATCGCGAGCAGTACTTC
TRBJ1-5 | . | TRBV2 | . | CASSDLTLVNQPQHF | TGTGCCAGCAGTGACCTGACATTAGTAAATCAGCCCCAGCATTTT
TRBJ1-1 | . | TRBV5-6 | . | CASSLVLNTEAFF | TGTGCCAGCAGCTTAGTCCTGAACACTGAAGCTTTCTTT
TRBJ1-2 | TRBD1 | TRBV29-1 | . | CSVVGQGENTYGYTF | TGCAGCGTTGTGGGACAGGGGGAGAATACCTATGGCTACACCTTC
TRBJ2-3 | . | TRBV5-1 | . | CASSPTGSRELNTQYF | TGCGCCAGCAGCCCCACCGGGTCCCGAGAGCTCAATACGCAGTATTTT
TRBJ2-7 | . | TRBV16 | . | CASSLPGQGKRDEQYF | TGTGCCAGCAGCCTTCCGGGACAAGGTAAGAGAGACGAGCAGTACTTC
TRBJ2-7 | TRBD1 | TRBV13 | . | CASSPFPTGTYEQYF | TGTGCCAGCAGCCCCTTTCCGACAGGGACCTACGAGCAGTACTTC
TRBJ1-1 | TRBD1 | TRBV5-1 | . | CASTLQGVNTEAFF | TGCGCCAGTACCCTACAGGGGGTGAACACTGAAGCTTTCTTT
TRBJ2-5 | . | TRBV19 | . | CASSGLASSPFQETQYF | TGTGCCAGTAGTGGGCTAGCTTCCTCCCCCTTTCAAGAGACCCAGTACTTC
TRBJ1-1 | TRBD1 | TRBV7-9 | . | CASSLEGGTANTEAFF | TGTGCCAGCAGCTTAGAAGGTGGGACAGCGAACACTGAAGCTTTCTTT
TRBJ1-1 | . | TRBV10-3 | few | CAISKDGGPEAFF | TGTGCCATCAGTAAGGACGGCGGACCGGAAGCTTTCTTT
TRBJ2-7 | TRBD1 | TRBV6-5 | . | CASSSRGYYEQYF | TGTGCCAGCAGCAGCAGGGGGTACTACGAGCAGTACTTC
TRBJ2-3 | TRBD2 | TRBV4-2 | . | CASSQPERGNTDTQYF | TGTGCCAGCAGCCAACCCGAGCGGGGGAACACAGATACGCAGTATTTT